This T cell receptor beta chain was captured in a study of blood T cell repertoires in COVID-19. About the study: Specimens from acute and convalescent COVID-19 originated in the United States, Italy and Spain. From T cells, B-cell-depleted T cells, or PBMCs came the material, which was cDNA or gDNA.

Authors' methods: Estimates of nucleated cell counts were drawn from the amplification of reference gene primers. Sequenced by immunoSEQ multiplex PCR; TCRdb stores in-frame clones only, minus some. V and J calls and clone size come straight from that table; D and trimming were deduced from the DNA. The sample lists about 260,000 clones; approximately 86% were seen once. Enrolment of Seattle patients took place during active infection, and they were followed longitudinally. This clonotype originated in a woman between 55 and 75 years old with COVID-19, enrolled during active disease. The sample comprised peripheral blood.

The CDR3 DNA follows: TGTGCCAGCAGGGGGACAGGGGGCAGGAGAAATGGCTACACCTTC. Protein: CASRGTGGRRNGYTF. The rearrangement uses TRBV27 and TRBJ1-2, with 12 bases matching TRBD1. Germline V CDR1 and CDR2: MNHEY, SMNVEV (reference sequence). V was clipped by 6 bases and J by 6 bases; unmatched bases: 8. There are 15 residues in the CDR3.